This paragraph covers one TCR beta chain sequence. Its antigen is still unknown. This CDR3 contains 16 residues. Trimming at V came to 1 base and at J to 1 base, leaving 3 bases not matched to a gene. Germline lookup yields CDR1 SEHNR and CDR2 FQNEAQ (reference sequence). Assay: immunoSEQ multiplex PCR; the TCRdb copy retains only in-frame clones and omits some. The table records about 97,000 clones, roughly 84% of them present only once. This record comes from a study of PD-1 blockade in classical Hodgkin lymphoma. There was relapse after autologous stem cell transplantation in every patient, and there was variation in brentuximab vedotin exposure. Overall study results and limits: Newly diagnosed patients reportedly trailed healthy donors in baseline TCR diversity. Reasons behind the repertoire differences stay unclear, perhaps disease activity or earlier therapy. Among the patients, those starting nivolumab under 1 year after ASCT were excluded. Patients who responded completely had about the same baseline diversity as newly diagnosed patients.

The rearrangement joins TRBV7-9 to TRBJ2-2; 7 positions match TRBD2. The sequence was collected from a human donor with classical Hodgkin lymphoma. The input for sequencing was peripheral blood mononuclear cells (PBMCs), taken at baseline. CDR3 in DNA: TGTGCCAGCAGCTTAGGTTTAGCGGGGAACACCGGGGAGCTGTTTTTT. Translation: CASSLGLAGNTGELFF.